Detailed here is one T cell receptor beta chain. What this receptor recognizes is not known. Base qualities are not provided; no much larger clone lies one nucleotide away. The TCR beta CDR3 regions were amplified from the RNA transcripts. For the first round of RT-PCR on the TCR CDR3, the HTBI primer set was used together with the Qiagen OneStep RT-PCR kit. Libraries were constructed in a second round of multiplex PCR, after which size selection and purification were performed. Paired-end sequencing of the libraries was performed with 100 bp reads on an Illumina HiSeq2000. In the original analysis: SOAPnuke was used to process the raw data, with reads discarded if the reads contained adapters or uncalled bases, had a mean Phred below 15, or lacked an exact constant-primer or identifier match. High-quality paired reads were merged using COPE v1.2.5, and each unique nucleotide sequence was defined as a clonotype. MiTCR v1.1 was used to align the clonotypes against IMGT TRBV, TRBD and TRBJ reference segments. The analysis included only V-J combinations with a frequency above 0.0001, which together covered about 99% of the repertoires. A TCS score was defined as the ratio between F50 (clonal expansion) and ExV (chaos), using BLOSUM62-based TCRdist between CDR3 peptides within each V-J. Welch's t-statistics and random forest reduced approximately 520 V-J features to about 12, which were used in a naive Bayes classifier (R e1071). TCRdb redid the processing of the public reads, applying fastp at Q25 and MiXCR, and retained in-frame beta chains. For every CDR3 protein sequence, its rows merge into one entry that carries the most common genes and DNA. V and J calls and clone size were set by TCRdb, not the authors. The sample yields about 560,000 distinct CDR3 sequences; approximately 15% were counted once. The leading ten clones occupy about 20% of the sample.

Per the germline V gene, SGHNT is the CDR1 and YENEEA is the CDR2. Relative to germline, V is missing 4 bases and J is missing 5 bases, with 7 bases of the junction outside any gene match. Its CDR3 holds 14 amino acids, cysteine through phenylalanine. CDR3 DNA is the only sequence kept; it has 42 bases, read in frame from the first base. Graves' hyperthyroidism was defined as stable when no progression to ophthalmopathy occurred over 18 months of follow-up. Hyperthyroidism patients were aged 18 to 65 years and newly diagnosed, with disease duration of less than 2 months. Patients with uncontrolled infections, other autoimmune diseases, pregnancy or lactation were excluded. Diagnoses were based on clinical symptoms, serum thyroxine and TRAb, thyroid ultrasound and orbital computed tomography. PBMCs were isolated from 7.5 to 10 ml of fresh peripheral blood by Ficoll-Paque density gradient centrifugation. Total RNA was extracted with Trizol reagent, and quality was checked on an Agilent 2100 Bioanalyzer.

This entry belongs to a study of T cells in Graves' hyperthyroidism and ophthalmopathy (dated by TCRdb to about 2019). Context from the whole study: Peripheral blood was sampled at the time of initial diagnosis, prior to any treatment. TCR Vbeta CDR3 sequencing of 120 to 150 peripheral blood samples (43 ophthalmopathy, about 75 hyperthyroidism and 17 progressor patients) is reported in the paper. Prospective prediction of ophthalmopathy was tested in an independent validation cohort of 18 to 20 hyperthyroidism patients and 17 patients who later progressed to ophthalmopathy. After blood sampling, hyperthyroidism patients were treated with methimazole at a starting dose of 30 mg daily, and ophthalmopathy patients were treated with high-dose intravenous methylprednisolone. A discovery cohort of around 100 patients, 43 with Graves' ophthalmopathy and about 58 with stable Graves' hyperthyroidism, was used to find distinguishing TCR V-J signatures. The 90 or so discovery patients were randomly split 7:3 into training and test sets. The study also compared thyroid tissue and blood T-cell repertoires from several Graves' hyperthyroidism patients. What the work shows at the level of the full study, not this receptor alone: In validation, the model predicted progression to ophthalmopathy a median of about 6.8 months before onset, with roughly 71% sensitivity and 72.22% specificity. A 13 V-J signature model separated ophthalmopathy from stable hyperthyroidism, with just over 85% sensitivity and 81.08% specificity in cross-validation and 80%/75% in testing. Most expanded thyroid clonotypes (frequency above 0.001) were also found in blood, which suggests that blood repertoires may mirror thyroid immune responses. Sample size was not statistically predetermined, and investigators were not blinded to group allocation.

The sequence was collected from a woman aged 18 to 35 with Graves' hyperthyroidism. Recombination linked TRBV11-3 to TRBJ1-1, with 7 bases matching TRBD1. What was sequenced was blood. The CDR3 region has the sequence CASSSGTVGTEAFF. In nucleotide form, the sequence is TGTGCCAGCAGCTCAGGGACAGTCGGAACTGAAGCTTTCTTT.